The 4 T cell receptor beta chains given below trace back to one sample, sequenced in a study of CDR3 diversity in severe acne. TCRdb passed the PCR reads through MiXCR, listing each CDR3 protein once. The table shows 65,000 to 95,000 distinct CDR3 sequences, with 51% occurring only once. Sequencing was done on a sample of blood. The receptors were sampled from a male donor in good health, without acne.

With regard to this clonotype: This clone may be a read error of a much larger clone one base away. Because it lacks the conserved phenylalanine or tryptophan at the end, this CDR3 is likely a read error. The chain recombines TRBV7-9 with TRBJ2-7, with TRBD1 as a possible D gene (5 bases). CDR1 is SEHNR and CDR2 is FQNEAQ in the germline V gene (reference sequence). V was clipped by 5 bases and J by 4 bases, with 9 bases between them. The CDR3 is 12 amino acids. CDR3 DNA: TGTGCCAGCAGCAAAGGGGTGTACGAGCAGTACTCC. Protein: CASSKGVYEQYS.

The chain employs TRBV7-8 and TRBJ1-3, with 8 nucleotides matching TRBD1. V shed 4 bases, J shed 2 bases, and the junction held 1 base outside the gene matches. Germline V gene data show CDR1 as SGHVS and CDR2 as FQNEAQ. CDR3 length equals 14 residues. The chain's CDR3 is CASSWTGTGNTIYF. The CDR3 DNA reads as TGTGCCAGCAGCTGGACAGGGACTGGAAACACCATATATTTT.

The gene calls are TRBV7-2 and TRBJ2-5, with D unclear. With 2 bases removed from V and 7 bases from J, the gap between germline ends came to 8 bases. Germline V gene lookup returns CDR1 SGHTA and CDR2 FQGNSA. CDR3 length: 12 residues. CDR3 residues: CASSLLPGTQYF. CDR3 nucleotides: TGTGCCAGCAGCTTACTACCCGGGACCCAGTACTTC.

The gene calls are TRBV5-4 and TRBJ1-2; 7 bases are shared with TRBD1. From germline, CDR1 is SGHNT and CDR2 YYREEE (reference sequence). V dropped 3 bases and J dropped 0; count of bases not matched to a gene: 8. CDR3 length: 16 amino acids. In DNA, the CDR3 is TGTGCCAGCAGCTATGACAGGGCCTCCTCTAACTATGGCTACACCTTC. Protein product: CASSYDRASSNYGYTF.